This T cell receptor (beta chain) was recovered during a study of T cells in Graves' hyperthyroidism and ophthalmopathy. RNA transcripts provided the source from which TCR beta CDR3 regions were amplified. HTBI primers were the set used in a first-round RT-PCR of the TCR CDR3. From the multiplex PCR reads, TCRdb called clonotypes with MiXCR, one entry per CDR3 protein. The sample lists 480,000 or so distinct CDR3 sequences, about 46% occurring once. The germline V gene encodes CDR1 SGHTA and CDR2 FQGNSA. V was pared by 1 base and J by 1 base, with 13 bases between. The CDR3 sequence is 16 residues long. This clonotype was observed a handful of times.

Sequences were obtained from peripheral blood or thyroid tissue (not recorded which). The sequence was obtained from an adult woman with Graves' disease, either hyperthyroidism or ophthalmopathy (not recorded which). The chain is built from TRBV7-2 and TRBJ2-5; no reliable D call. The CDR3 loop is CASSLGLTVGQETQYF. CDR3 DNA: TGTGCCAGCAGCTTAGGACTTACAGTAGGCCAAGAGACCCAGTACTTC. Filled out from reference TRBV7-2 and TRBJ2-5, the complete variable domain reads GAGVSQSPSNKVTEKGKDVELRCDPISGHTALYWYRQSLGQGLEFLIYFQGNSAPDKSGLPSDRFSAERTGGSVSTLTIQRTQQEDSAVYLCASSLGLTVGQETQYFGPGTRLLVL.